This T cell receptor beta chain was recorded in a study of blood T cell repertoires in COVID-19. This clone has more than one count but fewer than ten. Only in-frame clones appear in the TCRdb table, and some are missing; sequencing was by immunoSEQ multiplex PCR. The data contain about 94,000 clones, about four fifths of them singletons. CDR3 length: 19 residues. V was pared by 6 bases and J by 0 bases, with 16 bases of the junction left unmatched. The germline V gene has CDR1 LNHDA and CDR2 SQIVND (reference sequence). The origin of this receptor is a man in his fifties or sixties with acute or convalescent COVID-19. Material: peripheral blood. V usage is TRBV19 and J usage is TRBJ1-5, with TRBD1 identical over 8 bases. In DNA, the CDR3 is TGTGCCAGTAGCCTATTAGGACAGGGACTCTCTTATAGCAATCAGCCCCAGCATTTT. Translated, it gives CASSLLGQGLSYSNQPQHF.